The 24 T cell receptor beta chains reported below all come from one sample, sequenced in a study of blood T cell repertoires in COVID-19. The assay was immunoSEQ multiplex PCR, and TCRdb's table has in-frame clones only and misses some. Here the sample spans about 200,000 clones, about nine tenths being singletons. The specimen sequenced was PBMCs or T cells enriched from blood (not recorded which). Every receptor here comes from a woman aged 25 to 39 who had recovered from COVID-19.

This chain joins TRBV4-1 and TRBJ1-4; 7 nucleotides match TRBD1. The CDR3 is 18 amino acids. Trimming at V came to 5 bases and at J to 4 bases, leaving 16 bases not matched to a gene. Germline assignment: CDR1 MGHRA and CDR2 YSYEKL. The CDR3 DNA reads as TGCGCCAGCAGCTTAAAGGGGGCGGCGGGCGTGGATAATGAAAAACTGTTTTTT. This sequence encodes CASSLKGAAGVDNEKLFF.

This clone turned up a few times. This chain joins TRBV5-4 and TRBJ1-2; 7 bases line up with TRBD1. The J segment lost 5 bases and the V segment lost 3 bases, leaving 10 bases of the junction unmatched. Per the germline V gene, CDR1 is SGHNT and CDR2 is YYREEE (reference sequence). This CDR3 has 15 amino acids. CDR3 loop: CASSSPGQTLYGYTF. Written as DNA, the CDR3 is TGTGCCAGCAGCTCCCCGGGACAGACCCTATATGGCTACACCTTC.

This chain links TRBV6-2 or TRBV6-3 with TRBJ1-1; 7 nucleotides align to TRBD1. The V and J ends lost 0 bases and 3 bases, in that order; junction bases with no gene match: 10. Looked up from germline, CDR1 is MNHEY and CDR2 is SVGEGT. CDR3 size: 17 residues. The CDR3 DNA follows: TGTGCCAGCAGTTACTCGATTACCAGACAGGGCCACACTGAAGCTTTCTTT. It codes for CASSYSITRQGHTEAFF.

V usage is TRBV5-6 and J usage is TRBJ1-2; D remains unclear. The CDR3 totals 15 residues. Trimming removed 2 bases at V and 1 base at J, with 12 bases between. Germline V CDR1 and CDR2: SGHDT, YYEEEE. The CDR3: CASSFYFSGNYGYTF. The CDR3 bases are TGTGCCAGCAGCTTCTATTTTTCGGGTAACTATGGCTACACCTTC.

The chain has TRBV4-3 and TRBJ2-7; 9 bases match TRBD1. V dropped 1 base and J dropped 4; count of bases not matched to a gene: 2. This CDR3 region has 14 residues. CDR1 is LGHNA, CDR2 YSLEER, per germline. The CDR3 protein is CASSQGGQGYEQYF. In nucleotides, the CDR3 is TGCGCCAGCAGCCAAGGGGGACAGGGATACGAGCAGTACTTC.

This sequence joins TRBV7-2 and TRBJ2-2, with 7 nucleotides matching TRBD2. The CDR3 totals 15 residues. The junction had 7 bases not matched to a gene; V was cut back by 6 bases and J by 3 bases. Germline V gene lookup returns CDR1 SGHTA and CDR2 FQGNSA. The chain's CDR3 is CASRHKRDYTGELFF. DNA for the CDR3: TGTGCCAGCAGACATAAGCGGGACTACACCGGGGAGCTGTTTTTT.

The genes are TRBV5-1 and TRBJ1-3; 7 nucleotides align to TRBD1. CDR3 length: 16 residues. Trimming took 3 bases from V and 2 from J; bases not matched to a gene: 8. Germline V CDR1 and CDR2: SGHRS, YFSETQ. The CDR3 sequence: CASSYTGVGTGNTIYF. The CDR3 region has the DNA TGCGCCAGCAGCTACACAGGGGTAGGAACTGGAAACACCATATATTTT.

The V and J genes are TRBV24-1 and TRBJ2-1; 12 positions match TRBD2. This CDR3 has 17 residues. Germline CDR1 and CDR2: KGHDR and SFDVKD. Trimming took 4 bases from V and 6 from J; bases not matched to a gene: 9. The CDR3 loop reads CATSDRRLAGASNEQFF. In DNA form, the CDR3 reads TGTGCCACCAGTGACCGAAGACTAGCGGGAGCCTCCAATGAGCAGTTCTTC.

The V gene is TRBV28, the J gene TRBJ1-5; D gene uncertain. The CDR3 length is 11 residues. Trimming stripped 6 bases from V and 10 bases from J, with 10 bases between. The germline gives CDR1 MDHEN, CDR2 SYDVKM. CDR3 DNA sequence: TGTGCCAGCAGCGCGTTTAGTCCCCAGCATTTT. Amino acid sequence: CASSAFSPQHF.

The chain recombines TRBV30 with TRBJ2-2; 7 bases map to TRBD2. CDR3 length equals 14 residues. Germline assignment: CDR1 GTSNPN and CDR2 SVGIG (reference sequence). V lost 3 bases and J lost 5; bases outside the gene matches: 6. CDR3 amino acids: CAWRTGAGTGELFF. CDR3 coding DNA: TGTGCCTGGAGGACGGGAGCGGGGACCGGGGAGCTGTTTTTT.

The V call is TRBV3-1 (or the pseudogene TRBV3-2), the J call TRBJ2-7; 9 bases map to TRBD2. Germline V gives CDR1 LGHDT, CDR2 YNNKEL (reference sequence). The CDR3 is 15 amino acids. The junction had 7 bases not matched to a gene; V was cut back by 4 bases and J by 3 bases. The CDR3: CASSPMAGGDYEQYF. The CDR3 DNA is TGTGCCAGCAGCCCCATGGCGGGAGGGGACTACGAGCAGTACTTC.

V is TRBV11-2 and J is TRBJ2-7, with 8 nucleotides matching TRBD2. In germline, CDR1 is SGHAT, CDR2 FQNNGV. The V gene end was trimmed by 1 base and the J gene end by 6 bases; junction bases not matched to a gene: 2. CDR3 length: 13 residues. The CDR3 protein is CASSLAGGPEQYF. CDR3 DNA sequence: TGTGCCAGCAGCTTAGCGGGAGGGCCCGAGCAGTACTTC.

The genes are TRBV14 and TRBJ1-2; unclear D gene. V lost 3 bases and J lost 6, with 11 bases in between. This CDR3 comprises 13 residues. Germline CDR1 reads SGHDN; CDR2 reads FVKESK. CDR3 protein: CASSQWRVDGYTF. CDR3 nucleotide sequence: TGTGCCAGCAGCCAGTGGAGGGTTGATGGCTACACCTTC.

This clone occurred a few times. This chain links TRBV27 with TRBJ2-1, with 9 bases fitting TRBD2. The germline V gene has CDR1 MNHEY and CDR2 SMNVEV (reference sequence). J gave up 9 bases and V 7 bases, and 10 bases lay outside the gene matches. CDR3 length equals 14 residues. The CDR3 protein is CASNVAGGGFEQFF. In DNA form, the CDR3 reads TGTGCCAGCAACGTCGCGGGGGGGGGCTTTGAGCAGTTCTTC.

The chain recombines TRBV7-2 with TRBJ1-3, with TRBD1 matching 7 bases. The V gene end was trimmed by 5 bases and the J gene end by 3 bases; junction bases not matched to a gene: 7. In germline, CDR1 is SGHTA, CDR2 FQGNSA. The CDR3 extends over 15 amino acids. This CDR3 is CASSPVGDSGNTIYF. In DNA form, the CDR3 reads TGTGCCAGCAGCCCCGTGGGGGACAGTGGAAACACCATATATTTT.

This clone appeared a single time. The J gene is TRBJ2-5, the V gene TRBV18; D may be TRBD2 (5 bases). V gave up 2 bases and J gave up 4 bases, with 11 bases separating them. The CDR3 runs 14 residues. CDR1 and CDR2 (germline): KGHSH, LQKENI. DNA of the CDR3: TGTGCCAGCTCACCATCGAGGGAAGGAGAGACCCAGTACTTC. This gives the protein CASSPSREGETQYF.

The rearrangement uses TRBV11-3 and TRBJ2-1, with 10 bases that match TRBD2. Germline assignment: CDR1 SGHNT and CDR2 YENEEA. Unmatched junction bases numbered 16, after V lost 5 bases and J lost 0 bases. The CDR3 contains 20 residues. The CDR3 reads CASSPGLGLAETSSYNEQFF. In DNA form, the CDR3 reads TGTGCCAGCAGCCCGGGCCTCGGACTAGCGGAAACGAGCTCCTACAATGAGCAGTTCTTC. The complete variable domain, with remaining parts taken from reference TRBV11-3 and TRBJ2-1, reads EAGVVQSPRYKIIEKKQPVAFWCNPISGHNTLYWYLQNLGQGPELLIRYENEEAVDDSQLPKDRFSAERLKGVDSTLKIQPAELGDSAVYLCASSPGLGLAETSSYNEQFFGPGTRLTVL.

This chain's CDR3 is CASSLMGGTEAFF. DNA for the CDR3: TGTGCCAGCAGCTTAATGGGGGGCACTGAAGCTTTCTTT. The rearrangement joins TRBV7-6 to TRBJ1-1; possible D gene TRBD1, 5 bases. With 2 bases removed from V and 4 bases from J, the gap between germline ends came to 8 bases. CDR1 SGHVS and CDR2 FNYEAQ come from the germline V gene. CDR3 length: 13 residues.

This clone was observed a single time. This chain uses TRBV7-2 with TRBJ1-2; D gene unclear. The length of the CDR3 is 13 residues. V was cut by 0 bases and J by 3 bases, with 5 bases left in between. Germline V gene data show CDR1 as SGHTA and CDR2 as FQGNSA. CDR3 sequence reads: CASSLAGDYGYTF. The CDR3 bases are TGTGCCAGCAGCTTAGCAGGAGACTATGGCTACACCTTC.

V gene TRBV5-6 combines with J gene TRBJ1-2, with TRBD1 matching 9 bases. The CDR3 length is 16 residues. V gave up 4 bases and J gave up 4 bases; unmatched junction bases: 11. Germline CDR1 SGHDT, CDR2 YYEEEE. This CDR3 is CASSIIPGQGGYGYTF. CDR3 nucleotides: TGTGCCAGCAGCATAATTCCGGGACAGGGCGGCTATGGCTACACCTTC.

This clone has just one count. The CDR3 spells CASSSRTGGFSGELFF. CDR3 nucleotides: TGTGCCAGCAGCTCACGGACAGGGGGCTTCTCCGGGGAGCTGTTTTTT. This chain uses TRBV7-8 with TRBJ2-2; 11 nucleotides line up with TRBD1. Losses at the gene ends were 4 bases for V and 6 bases for J; bases not matched to a gene: 7. CDR3 length: 16 amino acids. The germline CDR1 and CDR2 sequences are SGHVS and FQNEAQ.

V usage is TRBV14 and J usage is TRBJ1-2; 7 bases map to TRBD1. The CDR3 covers 16 residues. The trim removed 0 bases at V and 1 base at J, leaving 5 bases unmatched. Germline CDR1 and CDR2: SGHDN and FVKESK. In DNA form, the CDR3 reads TGTGCCAGCAGCCAAGATCTTTGGGACAGTAACTATGGCTACACCTTC. Translated: CASSQDLWDSNYGYTF.

The chain employs TRBV6-5 and TRBJ2-1; possible D gene TRBD2, 6 bases. The CDR3 extends over 10 amino acids. Germline V gene data show CDR1 as MNHEY and CDR2 as SVGAGI. V dropped 6 bases and J dropped 16 bases, with 13 bases sitting between them. CDR3 amino acids: CASRASVEFF. The CDR3 DNA is TGTGCCAGCAGGGCTAGCGTGGAATTCTTC.

The chain carries TRBV6-5 and TRBJ2-3; TRBD2 matches at 8 bases. CDR3 length: 16 residues. Germline CDR1 reads MNHEY; CDR2 reads SVGAGI. J was trimmed by 3 bases and V by 4 bases; bases with no gene match: 9. The chain's CDR3 is CASSSLGAGVTDTQYF. The CDR3 DNA follows: TGTGCCAGCAGTTCCCTAGGAGCGGGAGTTACAGATACGCAGTATTTT.